Below are 30 T cell receptor beta chains sequenced from a single sample in a study of T cells in women clearing cervical HPV infection (dated by TCRdb to the late 2010s). The library was generated by the immunoSEQ multiplex PCR assay. The immuneACCESS repertoire file appears here via TCRdb, limited to in-frame rearrangements. These files lack a portion of the clones; in checked studies, under half of the deficit traces to unresolved V genes, and the cause of the others is not known. The sample table gives more than 30,000 clones. Of the sample, less than 2% is held by the ten largest clones. Sequences were obtained from blood buffy coat. The receptors were sampled from a woman aged 18-69 years with a cervical HPV16 infection that either progressed to CIN3+ or cleared (not recorded which).

Comment on this clone: The read terminates 3 residues ahead of where the CDR3 ends, so the germline J gene completes it. The chain carries TRBV5-1 and TRBJ2-6, with 8 bases matching TRBD2. V shed 4 bases, J shed 0 bases, and the junction held 9 bases outside the gene matches. CDR1 and CDR2 (germline): SGHRS, YFSETQ. The CDR3 extends over 18 amino acids. Incomplete CDR3 DNA: TGCGCCAGCAGCAGCACTAGCGGAACCTCCTCTGGGGCCAACGTC. Its translation: CASSSTSGTSSGANV. The full CDR3 protein is CASSSTSGTSSGANVLTF.

With respect to this clone: Coverage ceases 3 residues before the CDR3 finishes, and the germline J gene fills in the end. This rearrangement joins TRBV20-1 to TRBJ2-1; D might be TRBD2 (5 bases). Germline-derived CDR1 and CDR2 are DFQATT and SNEGSKA (reference sequence). Trimming pared 5 bases from V and 5 bases from J, leaving 13 bases between. This CDR3 has 13 residues. The DNA read from the CDR3 is TGCAGTGCTTCTCGGGGTTACGACAATGAG. Its translation is CSASRGYDNE. The whole CDR3 is CSASRGYDNEQFF.

In the case of this clone: The read gets to within 3 residues of the CDR3 end, and the germline J gene fills in the rest. This chain uses TRBV16 with TRBJ2-6; 9 positions match TRBD1. Germline loops: CDR1 KGHSY, CDR2 FQNENV. V gave up 4 bases and J gave up 2 bases; unmatched junction bases: 0. The CDR3 has 15 amino acids. The DNA read from the CDR3 is TGTGCCAGCAGCCGACAGGGGGCTGGGGCCAACGTC. This encodes CASSRQGAGANV. The whole CDR3 is CASSRQGAGANVLTF.

Remarks on this clone: The read gets to within 3 residues of the CDR3 end, and the germline J gene fills in the rest. The J gene is TRBJ1-2, the V gene TRBV7-9; 7 bases agree with TRBD1. CDR1 is SEHNR and CDR2 is FQNEAQ in the germline V gene (reference sequence). CDR3 length: 14 residues. CDR3: CASTFGGQPYDYTF. The CDR3 DNA, read in part, is TGTGCCAGCACCTTTGGGGGACAGCCGTACGAC.

For this clone: Sequencing ends 3 residues short of the CDR3 end; the germline J gene provides the rest. The chain uses TRBV7-6 and TRBJ1-4, with D unclear. Trimming removed 8 bases from V and 10 bases from J, with 11 bases in between. CDR1 is SGHVS and CDR2 is FNYEAQ in the germline V gene. This CDR3 has 11 residues. CDR3: CASQVQLKLFF. The CDR3 bases that were read are TGTGCCAGCCAAGTTCAGTTAAAA.

As to this clone: The read is 3 residues too short to cover the CDR3 end, so that end is filled in from the germline J gene. The genes are TRBV6-2 or TRBV6-3 and TRBJ2-3; TRBD2 agrees at 10 bases. V dropped 6 bases and J dropped 3; count of bases not matched to a gene: 6. The CDR3 has 15 residues. In germline, CDR1 is MNHEY, CDR2 SVGEGT. CDR3 sequence reads: CASSKSGGATDTQYF. CDR3 bases read: TGTGCCAGCAGCAAAAGCGGGGGGGCAACAGATACG.

The CDR3 spells CASSPKTISDTQYF. The sequenced part of the CDR3 DNA is TGTGCCAGCAGTCCCAAGACTATTTCCGATACG. This chain joins TRBV12-3 or TRBV12-4 and TRBJ2-3; possible D gene TRBD2, 5 bases. Read sequence stops 3 residues before the CDR3 end, and the germline J gene provides the missing end. This CDR3 is built from 14 residues. V was trimmed by 5 bases and J by 6 bases, leaving 15 bases between them.

For this clone: Sequencing ends 3 residues short of the CDR3 end; the germline J gene provides the rest. J is TRBJ1-1 and V is TRBV5-6; 10 bases are shared with TRBD1. The ends lost 0 bases at V and 5 bases at J; junction bases unmatched: 4. The length of the CDR3 is 15 residues. CDR1 SGHDT and CDR2 YYEEEE come from the germline V gene. The sequenced CDR3 bases are TGTGCCAGCAGCTTGGGACGGACAGGGGGAACTGAA. Translated: CASSLGRTGGTE. In full, the CDR3 reads CASSLGRTGGTEAFF.

With regard to this clone: The read falls 3 residues short of the CDR3 end, and the missing part is taken from the germline J gene. V usage is TRBV2 and J usage is TRBJ2-2; D not certain. Germline values: CDR1 SNHLY, CDR2 FYNNEI. The CDR3 extends over 16 amino acids. CDR3 DNA, as far as it was read: TGTGCCAGCAGTGATAAGCTGAGCTCCTATAATTCACCG. Amino acid sequence: CASSDKLSSYNSP. The complete CDR3 sequence is CASSDKLSSYNSPLFF.

On this clone itself: The missing CDR3 end, 3 residues past where the read stops, is filled in from the germline J gene. The J gene is TRBJ2-2, the V gene TRBV7-9; tentatively, D is TRBD1 (5 bases). The CDR3 is 13 amino acids. CDR1 is SEHNR and CDR2 is FQNEAQ in the germline V gene (reference sequence). CDR3 DNA, as far as it was read: TGTGCCAGCAGCTTATCTGGGGCCAACGTG. Protein: CASSLSGANV. The complete CDR3 reads CASSLSGANVLFF.

In regard to this clone: The read gets to within 3 residues of the CDR3 end, and the germline J gene fills in the rest. The rearrangement links TRBV5-1 to TRBJ1-4; 7 bases match TRBD1. V shed 4 bases, J shed 7 bases, and the junction held 10 bases outside the gene matches. The germline CDR1 and CDR2 sequences are SGHRS and YFSETQ. The CDR3 has 15 residues. CDR3: CASSLRQGSGEKLFF. Incomplete CDR3 DNA: TGCGCCAGCAGCCTCCGACAGGGATCGGGTGAAAAA.

A word on this clone: The missing CDR3 end, 3 residues past where the read stops, is filled in from the germline J gene. This chain links TRBV23-1 with TRBJ1-3; D not certain. TRBV23-1 is given ORF status, its function remaining uncertain. The CDR3 covers 12 residues. CDR3 DNA (partial): TGCGCCAGCAGTCAAACCCCCAGGACC. Amino acid sequence: CASSQTPRT. The complete CDR3 reads CASSQTPRTIYF.

To note about this clone: The read is 3 residues too short to cover the CDR3 end, so that end is filled in from the germline J gene. V gene TRBV7-9 combines with J gene TRBJ2-3; TRBD2 matches 8 bases. The CDR3 loop spans 14 amino acids. Losses at the gene ends were 11 bases for V and 2 bases for J; bases not matched to a gene: 9. Germline V gene data show CDR1 as SEHNR and CDR2 as FQNEAQ (reference sequence). CDR3 DNA, as far as it was read: TGTGCCTGCCAGCGGGGGCCGCACACAGATACG. Translation: CACQRGPHTDT. The whole CDR3 sequence reads CACQRGPHTDTQYF.

Notes on this clone: The CDR3 end is not reached by the read, which stops 3 residues before it; the germline J gene fills it in. V gene TRBV20-1 combines with J gene TRBJ2-2; 14 bases agree with TRBD2. With 4 bases clipped from V and 4 bases from J, the junction kept 14 bases outside the gene matches. Germline V lookup: CDR1 DFQATT, CDR2 SNEGSKA (reference sequence). This CDR3 region has 19 residues. The sequenced part of the CDR3 DNA is TGCAGTGCTACATCAAGGGGGACTAGCGGGGGAAGCAGCACCGGGGAG. Translating gives CSATSRGTSGGSSTGE. The whole CDR3 sequence is CSATSRGTSGGSSTGELFF.

Notes on this clone: The read gets to within 3 residues of the CDR3 end, and the germline J gene fills in the rest. The V and J genes are TRBV10-3 and TRBJ1-6; 7 nucleotides agree with TRBD1. From germline, CDR1 is ENHRY and CDR2 SYGVKD. The V and J ends lost 8 bases and 8 bases, in that order; junction bases with no gene match: 6. The CDR3 has 13 residues. The part of the CDR3 DNA that was read is TGTGCCATCCGGACAGGTGGAGATTCACCC. As protein: CAIRTGGDSP. The entire CDR3 is CAIRTGGDSPLHF.

Regarding this clone: The read ends 3 residues early relative to the CDR3; the germline J gene fills the gap. The genes are TRBV18 and TRBJ2-5, with 7 positions matching TRBD2. The germline V gene has CDR1 KGHSH and CDR2 LQKENI. Unmatched junction bases numbered 5, after V lost 2 bases and J lost 2 bases. The CDR3 consists of 15 residues. The covered CDR3 bases are TGTGCCAGCTCACCATTCAAGCGGGAACAAGAGACC. Residues: CASSPFKREQET. The whole CDR3 reads CASSPFKREQETQYF. Drawing the rest from reference TRBV18 and TRBJ2-5, the complete variable domain is NAGVMQNPRHLVRRRGQEARLRCSPMKGHSHVYWYRQLPEEGLKFMVYLQKENIIDESGMPKERFSAEFPKEGPSILRIQQVVRGDSAAYFCASSPFKREQETQYFGPGTRLLVL.

As for this clone: The read finishes 3 residues shy of the CDR3 end, and the germline J gene is used to complete it. This chain connects TRBV20-1 to TRBJ2-2; TRBD2 agrees at 9 bases. Germline V gives CDR1 DFQATT, CDR2 SNEGSKA (reference sequence). The CDR3 length is 14 residues. The V gene end was trimmed by 6 bases and the J gene end by 5 bases; junction bases not matched to a gene: 7. The sequenced CDR3 bases are TGCAGTGCCGTAAGCCTAGCGGGGACCGGGGAG. Its protein product is CSAVSLAGTGE. The full CDR3 reads CSAVSLAGTGELFF.

Points on this clone: The read ends 3 residues early relative to the CDR3; the germline J gene fills the gap. This sequence joins TRBV20-1 and TRBJ2-5; 12 bases match TRBD2. The length of the CDR3 is 14 residues. Germline V gene sequence: CDR1 DFQATT, CDR2 SNEGSKA (reference sequence). J gave up 5 bases and V 1 base, and 2 bases lay outside the gene matches. The CDR3 is CSARVTSGGETQYF. The CDR3 bases that were read are TGCAGTGCTAGAGTCACTAGCGGGGGGGAGACC.

Note on this clone: The read terminates 3 residues ahead of where the CDR3 ends, so the germline J gene completes it. The chain combines TRBV20-1 with TRBJ2-7; 7 bases are shared with TRBD1. Germline V gene data show CDR1 as DFQATT and CDR2 as SNEGSKA (reference sequence). This CDR3 has 14 residues. The V and J ends lost 2 bases and 2 bases, in that order; junction bases with no gene match: 6. CDR3 sequence: CSARPPTGTYEQYF. CDR3 DNA (partial): TGCAGTGCTAGACCCCCGACAGGGACCTACGAG.

Remarks on this clone: Coverage ceases 3 residues before the CDR3 finishes, and the germline J gene fills in the end. J is TRBJ1-4 and V is TRBV19; maybe TRBD1 (5 bases). The germline gives CDR1 LNHDA, CDR2 SQIVND (reference sequence). This CDR3 is 19 amino acids long. Here the CDR3 reads CASSRGLAGGPSGANVLFF. The CDR3 DNA, read in part, is TGTGCCAGTAGTCGTGGACTAGCGGGGGGACCCTCTGGGGCCAACGTA. The full variable domain, rest sourced from reference TRBV19 and TRBJ1-4, is DGGITQSPKYLFRKEGQNVTLSCEQNLNHDAMYWYRQDPGQGLRLIYYSQIVNDFQKGDIAEGYSVSREKKESFPLTVTSAQKNPTAFYLCASSRGLAGGPSGANVLFFGSGTQLSVL.

CDR3 bases read: TGCGCCAGCAGCTATTCAGGACAGGGTGGCGGGGAG. It yields the protein CASSYSGQGGGE. The entire CDR3 is CASSYSGQGGGELFF. The chain carries TRBV5-1 and TRBJ2-2, with TRBD1 matching over 8 bases. Coverage ceases 3 residues before the CDR3 finishes, and the germline J gene fills in the end. CDR3 length: 15 amino acids. The V segment lost 3 bases and the J segment 7 bases; nucleotides outside the gene matches: 8. Per the germline V gene, CDR1 is SGHRS and CDR2 is YFSETQ.

As to this clone: The read finishes 3 residues shy of the CDR3 end, and the germline J gene is used to complete it. The chain recombines TRBV18 with TRBJ1-1; D might be TRBD1 (6 bases). The germline V gene encodes CDR1 KGHSH and CDR2 LQKENI. CDR3 size: 16 residues. Partial CDR3 DNA: TGTGCCAGCTTCGCCACCCGGGGGGCTCGGGACAATGAG. It translates to CASFATRGARDNE. The entire CDR3 sequence reads CASFATRGARDNEAFF.

With regard to this clone: Read coverage stops 3 residues before the CDR3 terminus; the germline J gene supplies the remainder. The rearrangement links TRBV19 to TRBJ2-7; a possible D gene is TRBD1 (6 bases). V was trimmed by 6 bases and J by 2 bases, leaving 11 bases between them. Germline V gene sequence: CDR1 LNHDA, CDR2 SQIVND (reference sequence). CDR3 size: 13 residues. Partial CDR3 DNA: TGTGCCAGTAGGCGGACAGCAGCCTACGAG. This translates into CASRRTAAYE. The full-length CDR3 reads as CASRRTAAYEQYF.

The sequenced part of the CDR3 DNA is TGTGCCAGCAGTGACTCGACAGGGGCAGGGACAGATACG. Encoded protein: CASSDSTGAGTDT. The CDR3 as a whole reads CASSDSTGAGTDTQYF. The V call is TRBV6-4, the J call TRBJ2-3; 8 bases map to TRBD1. From the germline J gene comes the end of the CDR3, since the read stops 3 residues before it. V lost 0 bases, J lost 3 bases, and 5 bases stayed unmatched. This CDR3 has 16 residues. Germline CDR1 is MRHNA and CDR2 is SNTAGT.

In the case of this clone: The read comes to an end 3 residues before the CDR3 does, leaving the germline J gene to fill in the end. The rearrangement joins TRBV29-1 to TRBJ1-2; a possible D gene is TRBD1 (5 bases). Germline CDR1 is SQVTM and CDR2 is ANQGSEA. This CDR3 comprises 14 residues. V lost 2 bases, J lost 1 base, and 11 bases lay in between. The CDR3 sequence: CSVEQGGDNYGYTF. The covered CDR3 bases are TGCAGCGTTGAACAGGGAGGGGATAACTATGGC.

To note about this clone: With the read ending 3 residues before the CDR3 end, the germline J gene is used to fill in that end. The chain is built from TRBV14 and TRBJ2-5; 10 nucleotides align to TRBD2. CDR1 is SGHDN, CDR2 FVKESK, per germline. J was trimmed by 5 bases and V by 5 bases; bases with no gene match: 8. The CDR3 is made up of 15 amino acids. Partial CDR3 DNA: TGTGCCAGCAGCGCCAGCGGGGGGGCCTGGGAGACC. Translated: CASSASGGAWET. The full CDR3 protein is CASSASGGAWETQYF.

Of note for this clone: The missing CDR3 end, 3 residues past where the read stops, is filled in from the germline J gene. The chain uses TRBV30 and TRBJ1-4; the D gene is possibly TRBD1 (6 bases). In germline, CDR1 is GTSNPN, CDR2 SVGIG (reference sequence). The CDR3 totals 11 residues. The V end lost 7 bases, the J end lost 8 bases, and 11 bases lay between the germline ends. Incomplete CDR3 DNA: TGTGCCTACAGGGCTGAGGAAAAA. Encoded protein: CAYRAEEK. The complete CDR3 sequence is CAYRAEEKLFF.

About this clone: The read terminates 3 residues before the CDR3 end, so the remaining end is supplied by the germline J gene. V gene TRBV19 combines with J gene TRBJ1-2, with no clear D. From germline, CDR1 is LNHDA and CDR2 SQIVND (reference sequence). The CDR3 is made up of 16 amino acids. The DNA read from the CDR3 is TGTGCCAGTAGTATTAGGGCTAGCGGGGTGTACAATGAC. This gives the protein CASSIRASGVYND. The full CDR3 is CASSIRASGVYNDYTF.

In regard to this clone: The read terminates 3 residues ahead of where the CDR3 ends, so the germline J gene completes it. The rearrangement links TRBV2 to TRBJ1-2; TRBD1 is a possible D gene (6 bases). This CDR3 region has 16 residues. Trimming removed 1 base from V and 4 bases from J, with 16 bases in between. Germline assignment: CDR1 SNHLY and CDR2 FYNNEI. This chain's CDR3 is CASSEGGRGNRYGYTF. The sequenced part of the CDR3 DNA is TGTGCCAGCAGTGAAGGCGGCAGGGGCAACCGCTATGGC.

The DNA read from the CDR3 is TGTGCCAGCAGCCGGGGGACAGGGCTTGGTTCACCC. Translating it yields CASSRGTGLGSP. The complete CDR3 reads CASSRGTGLGSPLHF. The J gene is TRBJ1-6, the V gene TRBV7-2; 9 bases are shared with TRBD1. Read sequence stops 3 residues before the CDR3 end, and the germline J gene provides the missing end. This CDR3 has 15 amino acids. CDR1 SGHTA and CDR2 FQGNSA come from the germline V gene. V shed 5 bases, J shed 9 bases, and the junction held 8 bases outside the gene matches.